These 15 T cell receptor beta chains share one sample of origin, sequenced in a study of CD8+ T cells in alopecia areata. Specified treatment: oral pan-JAK inhibitor, 5-10 mg twice daily. Sequencing used cDNA as its template, made by extracting RNA and reverse transcribing it. Produced via immunoSEQ multiplex PCR; TCRdb's table is partial and in-frame only. The sample shows 200,000 to 250,000 clones, around 57% of them seen only once. The sample in question was CD4+ T cells sorted from blood, obtained at week 4, from a patient treated with tofacitinib. The receptors were sampled from a human donor with alopecia areata.

This chain joins TRBV4-3 and TRBJ2-3, with TRBD1 matching 7 bases. CDR1 LGHNA and CDR2 YSLEER come from the germline V gene. V lost 4 bases, J lost 6 bases, and 4 bases stayed unmatched. The CDR3 is 13 residues long. CDR3 DNA sequence: TGCGCCAGCAGCCTTAAACAGGGGGATACGCAGTATTTT. This gives the protein CASSLKQGDTQYF.

This rearrangement joins TRBV4-3 to TRBJ2-7; 9 nucleotides match TRBD1. Germline V gene data show CDR1 as LGHNA and CDR2 as YSLEER. V shed 3 bases, J shed 5 bases, and the junction held 2 bases outside the gene matches. CDR3 length: 13 amino acids. CDR3 sequence (DNA): TGCGCCAGCAGCCAGCGGACAGGGGACGAGCAGTACTTC. The encoded protein is CASSQRTGDEQYF.

This chain uses TRBV29-1 with TRBJ2-5; tentatively, D is TRBD1 (6 bases). This CDR3 has 14 amino acids. Per germline, CDR1 SQVTM and CDR2 ANQGSEA. Trimming took off 1 base at V and 4 bases at J, with 13 bases between the two ends. The DNA for the CDR3 is TGCAGCGTTGAAGGTATGGGGGCCGGAGAGACCCAGTACTTC. Translation: CSVEGMGAGETQYF.

This chain links TRBV4-1 with TRBJ1-1; the D is unclear. The germline V gene encodes CDR1 MGHRA and CDR2 YSYEKL. This CDR3 contains 10 residues. Trimming shortened V by 5 bases and J by 2 bases, and 0 bases separated the two germline ends. DNA for the CDR3: TGCGCCAGCAGCAACACTGAAGCTTTCTTT. It specifies CASSNTEAFF.

The chain joins TRBV11-2 to TRBJ1-2, with no clear D. V was pared by 8 bases and J by 8 bases, with 3 bases between. The length of the CDR3 is 8 residues. Germline CDR1 reads SGHAT; CDR2 reads FQNNGV. The CDR3 coding sequence is TGTGCCAGCGGGGGCTACACCTTC. Residues: CASGGYTF.

The rearrangement uses TRBV2 and TRBJ2-5; 8 bases align to TRBD1. This CDR3 is 13 amino acids long. Losses at the gene ends were 6 bases for V and 5 bases for J; bases not matched to a gene: 5. The germline CDR1 and CDR2 sequences are SNHLY and FYNNEI. Written as DNA, the CDR3 is TGTGCCAGCAGGACAGGGGTTTCGGAGACCCAGTACTTC. It encodes CASRTGVSETQYF.

The chain carries TRBV29-1 and TRBJ1-1; TRBD1 might be the D (6 bases). V dropped 5 bases and J dropped 1 base, with 11 bases sitting between them. Germline-derived CDR1 and CDR2 are SQVTM and ANQGSEA. This CDR3 has 13 residues. CDR3 DNA: TGCAGCGTTTCGACAGGTCGGAACACTGAAGCTTTCTTT. Its protein is CSVSTGRNTEAFF.

The V and J genes are TRBV30 and TRBJ1-1; D might be TRBD1 (5 bases). The V end was cut by 2 bases, the J end by 4 bases, with 8 bases between. The germline V gene has CDR1 GTSNPN and CDR2 SVGIG (reference sequence). The CDR3 is 12 amino acids. In DNA, the CDR3 is TGTGCCTGGAGTTGGGGGACCACTGAAGCTTTCTTT. Its protein product is CAWSWGTTEAFF.

This clone was seen just once. This rearrangement joins TRBV30 to TRBJ1-6; 9 bases map to TRBD1. This CDR3 is built from 14 residues. CDR1 and CDR2 (germline): GTSNPN, SVGIG (reference sequence). V shed 0 bases and J 8 bases; nucleotides not matched to a gene: 2. Here the CDR3 DNA reads TGTGCCTGGAGTGTAAGGGACAGGGATTCACCCCTCCACTTT. Translating gives CAWSVRDRDSPLHF. The full variable domain, in which reference TRBV30 and TRBJ1-6 provide the parts outside the CDR3, is SQTIHQWPATLVQPVGSPLSLECTVEGTSNPNLYWYRQAAGRGLQLLFYSVGIGQISSEVPQNLSASRPQDRQFILSSKKLLLSDSGFYLCAWSVRDRDSPLHFGNGTRLTVT.

This clone occurred a few times. The chain carries TRBV7-2 and TRBJ2-7; 10 nucleotides line up with TRBD2. The CDR3 is 15 amino acids. Germline CDR1 is SGHTA and CDR2 is FQGNSA. The junction had 9 bases not matched to a gene; V was cut back by 4 bases and J by 6 bases. The chain's CDR3 is CASSSLSGGAREQYF. DNA of the CDR3: TGTGCCAGCAGCTCCCTGAGCGGGGGGGCGCGCGAGCAGTACTTC.

The chain has TRBV29-1 and TRBJ1-5, with D maybe TRBD1 (5 bases). This CDR3 has 12 amino acids. From germline, CDR1 is SQVTM and CDR2 ANQGSEA. Trimming shortened V by 3 bases and J by 9 bases, and 12 bases separated the two germline ends. In DNA form, the CDR3 reads TGCAGCGTTGAGGACGGGGGTTCGCCCCAGCATTTT. Its protein is CSVEDGGSPQHF.

This clone was detected a few times. This chain joins TRBV4-2 and TRBJ2-3; D tentatively reads TRBD1 or TRBD2 (5 bases each). Trimming shortened V by 11 bases and J by 3 bases, and 12 bases separated the two germline ends. The CDR3 is 12 amino acids. Germline values: CDR1 LGHNA, CDR2 YNFKEQ. In DNA form, the CDR3 reads TGTGCCGTCGGGGCCGAGACAGATACGCAGTATTTT. Translated: CAVGAETDTQYF.

The rearrangement joins TRBV6-5 to TRBJ1-1; no clear D. V lost 4 bases and J 4 bases, leaving 13 bases between the germline ends. The CDR3 length is 14 residues. Germline lookup yields CDR1 MNHEY and CDR2 SVGAGI. The CDR3: CASSFTGSATEAFF. The CDR3, as DNA: TGTGCCAGCAGTTTCACGGGGTCGGCCACTGAAGCTTTCTTT.

The J gene is TRBJ1-1, the V gene TRBV18, with D hard to call. Germline-derived CDR1 and CDR2 are KGHSH and LQKENI. This CDR3 is 14 amino acids long. V lost 1 base to trimming and J lost 4 bases, with 10 bases between them. The CDR3 DNA is TGTGCCAGCTCACCACGTGCGGGCAGCACTGAAGCTTTCTTT. It translates to CASSPRAGSTEAFF. Using reference TRBV18 and TRBJ1-1 for the parts outside the CDR3, the full variable domain is NAGVMQNPRHLVRRRGQEARLRCSPMKGHSHVYWYRQLPEEGLKFMVYLQKENIIDESGMPKERFSAEFPKEGPSILRIQQVVRGDSAAYFCASSPRAGSTEAFFGQGTRLTVV.

V usage is TRBV5-1 and J usage is TRBJ1-5; D remains unclear. The germline gives CDR1 SGHRS, CDR2 YFSETQ. This CDR3 is built from 15 residues. Trimming cost V 0 bases and J 2 bases, with 9 bases left between them. The CDR3 loop is CASSLEGLGNQPQHF. DNA for the CDR3: TGCGCCAGCAGCTTGGAGGGATTAGGCAATCAGCCCCAGCATTTT. Supplemented by reference TRBV5-1 and TRBJ1-5, the full variable domain reads KAGVTQTPRYLIKTRGQQVTLSCSPISGHRSVSWYQQTPGQGLQFLFEYFSETQRNKGNFPGRFSGRQFSNSRSEMNVSTLELGDSALYLCASSLEGLGNQPQHFGDGTRLSIL.